These T cell receptor beta chains were read from a single sample in a study of shared clonotypes between healthy human individuals. Generated by immunoSEQ multiplex PCR, the TCRdb table keeps only in-frame clones and is missing some. Counted here are fewer than 350,000 clones, about nine tenths occurring once; the ten biggest clones make up 15% to 20%. Sequencing input: memory CD8+ T cells sorted from blood. The receptors were gathered from a man aged 18 to 29 in good health. The CDR3 runs from the conserved cysteine through the conserved F or W. The D gene is left open where the match is weak. Only part of the rows carry a size: once, few, many, or a class if the clone is expanded.

d_gene: TRBD2
abundance: -
j_gene: TRBJ2-7
v_gene: TRBV11-1
CDR3nt: TGTGCCAGCAGCTCAACTAGCGGGGGTGACTACGAGCAGTACTTC
CDR3aa: CASSSTSGGDYEQYF

d_gene: TRBD2
abundance: -
j_gene: TRBJ2-1
v_gene: TRBV10-3
CDR3nt: TGTGCCATCAGTGAGTCGAGTTTCGCGGGACTAGCGCTCAACAATGAGCAGTTCTTC
CDR3aa: CAISESSFAGLALNNEQFF

d_gene: TRBD1
abundance: -
j_gene: TRBJ2-7
v_gene: TRBV7-8
CDR3nt: TGTGCCAGCAGCCGTTTACCGCCGGGACAGGTTACCTACGAGCAGTACTTC
CDR3aa: CASSRLPPGQVTYEQYF

d_gene: TRBD1
abundance: -
j_gene: TRBJ2-7
v_gene: TRBV5-1
CDR3nt: TGCGCCAGCAGCTGGACAGGTCCAGTAGCCTACGAGCAGTACTTC
CDR3aa: CASSWTGPVAYEQYF

d_gene: TRBD1
abundance: -
j_gene: TRBJ2-7
v_gene: TRBV7-9
CDR3nt: TGTGCCAGCAGCTTCCGGGACAGGGCCGTGGGCGAGCAGTACTTC
CDR3aa: CASSFRDRAVGEQYF

d_gene: TRBD1
abundance: -
j_gene: TRBJ2-3
v_gene: TRBV27
CDR3nt: TGTGCCAGCAGTTCCGGGACAGGTTACGGAGATACGCAGTATTTT
CDR3aa: CASSSGTGYGDTQYF

d_gene: -
abundance: -
j_gene: TRBJ2-5
v_gene: TRBV10-1
CDR3nt: TGCGCCAGCAGTGAGTCAGTGGGCAGGGTCGAGACCCAGTACTTC
CDR3aa: CASSESVGRVETQYF

d_gene: TRBD2
abundance: -
j_gene: TRBJ2-7
v_gene: TRBV4-3
CDR3nt: TGCGCCAGCAGCCAAGTACCAGCGGGAGGTCCCTACGAGCAGTACTTC
CDR3aa: CASSQVPAGGPYEQYF

d_gene: -
abundance: -
j_gene: TRBJ2-1
v_gene: TRBV4-1
CDR3nt: TGCGCCAGCAGTGCCGCAGCTCTTAGCCACAATGAGCAGTTCTTC
CDR3aa: CASSAAALSHNEQFF

d_gene: TRBD1
abundance: few
j_gene: TRBJ1-5
v_gene: TRBV6-1
CDR3nt: TGTGCCAGCAGTCCCGAGACAGGGAGCCGTCAGCCCCAGCATTTT
CDR3aa: CASSPETGSRQPQHF

d_gene: TRBD1
abundance: -
j_gene: TRBJ1-5
v_gene: TRBV10-3
CDR3nt: TGTGCCATCAGTGAGTCCGAAGTCGGGACAGGTAATCAGCCCCAGCATTTT
CDR3aa: CAISESEVGTGNQPQHF

d_gene: -
abundance: -
j_gene: TRBJ2-1
v_gene: TRBV4-3
CDR3nt: TGCGCCAGCAGCCGCCTGGCGGGACTTACCTTAAGCACTCCATCCTACAATGAGCAGTTCTTC
CDR3aa: CASSRLAGLTLSTPSYNEQFF

d_gene: -
abundance: -
j_gene: TRBJ2-2
v_gene: TRBV4-3
CDR3nt: TGCGCCAGCAGCCATCTGCGGGACAGTTACACCGGGGAGCTGTTTTTT
CDR3aa: CASSHLRDSYTGELFF

d_gene: -
abundance: -
j_gene: TRBJ2-1
v_gene: TRBV6-5
CDR3nt: TGTGCCAGCAGCCGGGACCTGGCGAATGAGCAGTTCTTC
CDR3aa: CASSRDLANEQFF

d_gene: -
abundance: -
j_gene: TRBJ2-7
v_gene: TRBV25-1
CDR3nt: TGTGCCAGCAGTGCTGGCCAAGAGAGGCCCTACGAGCAGTACTTC
CDR3aa: CASSAGQERPYEQYF

d_gene: -
abundance: -
j_gene: TRBJ1-1
v_gene: TRBV7-9
CDR3nt: TGTGCCAGCAGCTTAGTAGGGGGAAACACTGAAGCTTTCTTT
CDR3aa: CASSLVGGNTEAFF

d_gene: -
abundance: -
j_gene: TRBJ2-7
v_gene: TRBV7-9
CDR3nt: TGTGCCAGCAGCTTAGGTCAGGGGAGGATCTACGAGCAGTACTTC
CDR3aa: CASSLGQGRIYEQYF

d_gene: -
abundance: -
j_gene: TRBJ2-4
v_gene: TRBV28
CDR3nt: TGTGCCAGCAGCACCAGGAACCTAGCTTCGGACATTCAGTACTTC
CDR3aa: CASSTRNLASDIQYF

d_gene: -
abundance: once
j_gene: TRBJ1-2
v_gene: TRBV2
CDR3nt: TGTGCCAGCAGTAGGCCGGGGAACTATGGCTACACCTTC
CDR3aa: CASSRPGNYGYTF

d_gene: -
abundance: -
j_gene: TRBJ2-2
v_gene: TRBV10-3
CDR3nt: TGTGCCATCAGTGAATTACCATTCACCGGGGAGCTGTTTTTT
CDR3aa: CAISELPFTGELFF

d_gene: TRBD2
abundance: -
j_gene: TRBJ2-7
v_gene: TRBV2
CDR3nt: TGTGCCAGCAGTGAAGGGACTAGCGGATCCTACGAGCAGTACTTC
CDR3aa: CASSEGTSGSYEQYF

d_gene: TRBD1
abundance: -
j_gene: TRBJ1-6
v_gene: TRBV7-3
CDR3nt: TGTGCCAGCAGCTTAAACCCCCCGACAGGGGTTACTAATTCACCCCTCCACTTT
CDR3aa: CASSLNPPTGVTNSPLHF

d_gene: -
abundance: -
j_gene: TRBJ2-5
v_gene: TRBV9
CDR3nt: TGTGCCAGCAGCGTAGATCCAGGGCCCCAAGAGACCCAGTACTTC
CDR3aa: CASSVDPGPQETQYF

d_gene: -
abundance: -
j_gene: TRBJ2-7
v_gene: TRBV11-2
CDR3nt: TGTGCCAGCACCACCACCGGTTGGAGCTCCTACGAGCAGTACTTC
CDR3aa: CASTTTGWSSYEQYF

d_gene: TRBD2
abundance: -
j_gene: TRBJ2-1
v_gene: TRBV7-8
CDR3nt: TGTGCCAGCACTCCCCAGACTAGCGGGGGGTTGAATGAGCAGTTCTTC
CDR3aa: CASTPQTSGGLNEQFF

d_gene: TRBD1
abundance: -
j_gene: TRBJ1-2
v_gene: TRBV13
CDR3nt: TGTGCCAGCAGCCCGTCAGGACAGGGAGGGGACTATGGCTACACCTTC
CDR3aa: CASSPSGQGGDYGYTF

d_gene: -
abundance: -
j_gene: TRBJ2-5
v_gene: TRBV30
CDR3nt: TGTGCCTGGAGTGTAAAGGACAGCCAAGAGACCCAGTACTTC
CDR3aa: CAWSVKDSQETQYF

d_gene: -
abundance: -
j_gene: TRBJ1-4
v_gene: TRBV7-9
CDR3nt: TGTGCCAGCAGCTTAGCACCGAGGGGGACTAATGAAAAACTGTTTTTT
CDR3aa: CASSLAPRGTNEKLFF

d_gene: TRBD1
abundance: -
j_gene: TRBJ2-7
v_gene: TRBV5-6
CDR3nt: TGTGCCAGCAGCGCCGGGACAGCGGAGCGCGAGCAGTACTTC
CDR3aa: CASSAGTAEREQYF

d_gene: TRBD1
abundance: -
j_gene: TRBJ1-4
v_gene: TRBV6-1
CDR3nt: TGTGCCAGCAGTGAAGCGCGGACAGGGGGAGGGGAAAAACTGTTTTTT
CDR3aa: CASSEARTGGGEKLFF

d_gene: TRBD1
abundance: -
j_gene: TRBJ1-2
v_gene: TRBV11-2
CDR3nt: TGTGCCAGCAGCCTCCAAGGACAGGGAAATGGCTACACCTTC
CDR3aa: CASSLQGQGNGYTF

d_gene: TRBD1
abundance: -
j_gene: TRBJ1-5
v_gene: TRBV28
CDR3nt: TGTGCCAGCAGTTTGGGACAGGGATTTCGTCAGCCCCAGCATTTT
CDR3aa: CASSLGQGFRQPQHF

d_gene: -
abundance: -
j_gene: TRBJ1-1
v_gene: TRBV28
CDR3nt: TGTGCCAGCAAACTTTGGAGAAACGCGGACACTGAAGCTTTCTTT
CDR3aa: CASKLWRNADTEAFF

d_gene: TRBD2
abundance: -
j_gene: TRBJ2-7
v_gene: TRBV29-1
CDR3nt: TGCAGCGTTTTAGGGACTAGCACTTCCTACGAGCAGTACTTC
CDR3aa: CSVLGTSTSYEQYF

d_gene: -
abundance: -
j_gene: TRBJ2-7
v_gene: TRBV7-8
CDR3nt: TGTGCCAGCAGCTTAGTTCCGGAGGGCCCCTCCTACGAGCAGTACTTC
CDR3aa: CASSLVPEGPSYEQYF

d_gene: TRBD1
abundance: -
j_gene: TRBJ1-1
v_gene: TRBV27
CDR3nt: TGTGCCAGCAGTTTTCGGACAGGGGGATCGGGCACTGAAGCTTTCTTT
CDR3aa: CASSFRTGGSGTEAFF

d_gene: -
abundance: once
j_gene: TRBJ2-3
v_gene: TRBV5-1
CDR3nt: TGCGCCAGCAGCTTGCTCGGGCGGGACAGAGATACGCAGTATTTT
CDR3aa: CASSLLGRDRDTQYF